The 7 T cell receptor beta chains given below trace back to one sample, sequenced in a study of T cells expressing NK-cell markers. With the 5' RACE reads reprocessed, TCRdb shows one record per CDR3 protein and no DNA. Its table records approximately 150,000 distinct CDR3 sequences. The sequenced sample was blood T cells: a sorted CD56 or NKG2C T cell subset, CD4+ or CD8+ T cells, or bulk PBMC T cells (not recorded which). All receptors come from a man aged 18-30 years in good health.

This chain's CDR3 is CASSLARLNTEAFF. The gene calls are TRBV7-2 and TRBJ1-1. Germline V gene lookup returns CDR1 SGHTA and CDR2 FQGNSA. The CDR3 covers 14 residues.

V gene TRBV4-2 combines with J gene TRBJ2-3; TCRdb designates TRBD1, a call that cannot be tested without DNA. The CDR3 length is 17 residues. From germline, CDR1 is LGHNA and CDR2 YNFKEQ. The CDR3 spells CASSHLTREGGPDTQYF.

The chain uses TRBV9 and TRBJ1-2; TCRdb returns TRBD1, unconfirmable since there is no DNA. The CDR3 extends over 15 amino acids. Germline V gives CDR1 SGDLS, CDR2 YYNGEE. The CDR3 is CASSASWDRVKGYTF. The whole variable domain, filled in from reference TRBV9 and TRBJ1-2, reads DSGVTQTPKHLITATGQRVTLRCSPRSGDLSVYWYQQSLDQGLQFLIQYYNGEERAKGNILERFSAQQFPDLHSELNLSSLELGDSALYFCASSASWDRVKGYTFGSGTRLTVV.

V gene TRBV7-9 combines with J gene TRBJ2-1. The CDR3 extends over 16 amino acids. CDR1 and CDR2 from the germline V gene are SEHNR and FQNEAQ (reference sequence). The CDR3 loop is CASSLSAGSSYNEQFF. The whole variable domain, filled in from reference TRBV7-9 and TRBJ2-1, reads DTGVSQNPRHKITKRGQNVTFRCDPISEHNRLYWYRQTLGQGPEFLTYFQNEAQLEKSRLLSDRFSAERPKGSFSTLEIQRTEQGDSAMYLCASSLSAGSSYNEQFFGPGTRLTVL.

The gene calls are TRBV7-2 and TRBJ2-1; TCRdb gives TRBD2 as the D gene, but with no DNA this cannot be confirmed. This CDR3 contains 12 residues. In germline, CDR1 is SGHTA, CDR2 FQGNSA. The CDR3 spells CASSHEFPRQFF. Looking up the rest from reference TRBV7-2 and TRBJ2-1 gives the full variable domain: GAGVSQSPSNKVTEKGKDVELRCDPISGHTALYWYRQSLGQGLEFLIYFQGNSAPDKSGLPSDRFSAERTGGSVSTLTIQRTQQEDSAVYLCASSHEFPRQFFGPGTRLTVL.

The chain links TRBV5-6 to TRBJ2-1. CDR3 length: 15 residues. From germline, CDR1 is SGHDT and CDR2 YYEEEE. Here the CDR3 reads CASSLAGDTMNEQFF.

This chain links TRBV12-3 or TRBV12-4 with TRBJ2-2. The CDR3 has 13 residues. The chain's CDR3 is CASSFSSTGELFF.